Below are 31 T cell receptor beta chains sequenced from a single sample in a study of blood T cell repertoires in COVID-19. Sequencing used immunoSEQ multiplex PCR; TCRdb keeps in-frame clones, though not all of them. The data contain just over 250,000 clones, more than 85% of them singletons. The source material was peripheral blood. The receptor source for this set is a person aged 18 to 30 with COVID-19, enrolled during active disease.

The sample holds one count of this clone. The chain uses TRBV27 and TRBJ2-7; tentatively, D is TRBD1 (6 bases). This CDR3 is 14 amino acids long. CDR1 is MNHEY and CDR2 is SMNVEV in the germline V gene (reference sequence). The V end lost 2 bases, the J end lost 3 bases, and 11 bases lay between the germline ends. The CDR3 region is CASSLQGSNYEQYF. CDR3 nucleotide sequence: TGTGCCAGCAGTTTACAGGGGTCGAACTACGAGCAGTACTTC.

The chain employs TRBV5-6 and TRBJ2-7, with 11 bases identical to TRBD2. Germline CDR1 reads SGHDT; CDR2 reads YYEEEE. This CDR3 contains 15 residues. V dropped 4 bases and J dropped 4; count of bases not matched to a gene: 7. As DNA, the CDR3 is TGTGCCAGCAGCCGCAGGGGACTAGCGGTTTACGAGCAGTACTTC. This codes for CASSRRGLAVYEQYF. Filled out from reference TRBV5-6 and TRBJ2-7, the complete variable domain reads DAGVTQSPTHLIKTRGQQVTLRCSPKSGHDTVSWYQQALGQGPQFIFQYYEEEERQRGNFPDRFSGHQFPNYSSELNVNALLLGDSALYLCASSRRGLAVYEQYFGPGTRLTVT.

The CDR3, as DNA: TGTGCCAGCAGCCCAAATACCTCGGGGGACAAAAACATTCAGTACTTC. Its protein is CASSPNTSGDKNIQYF. This chain uses TRBV7-9 with TRBJ2-4; D possibly corresponds to TRBD2 (6 bases). Germline values: CDR1 SEHNR, CDR2 FQNEAQ (reference sequence). CDR3 length: 16 residues. Trimming stripped 5 bases from V and 3 bases from J, with 17 bases between. Complete variable domain (other parts from reference TRBV7-9 and TRBJ2-4): DTGVSQNPRHKITKRGQNVTFRCDPISEHNRLYWYRQTLGQGPEFLTYFQNEAQLEKSRLLSDRFSAERPKGSFSTLEIQRTEQGDSAMYLCASSPNTSGDKNIQYFGAGTRLSVL.

The V call is TRBV3-1 (or the pseudogene TRBV3-2), the J call TRBJ2-7; the match to TRBD1 covers 9 bases. CDR1 is LGHDT, CDR2 YNNKEL, per germline (reference sequence). V dropped 0 bases and J dropped 4; count of bases not matched to a gene: 1. The CDR3 runs to 14 residues. The CDR3 loop reads CASSQDDRGYEQYF. In nucleotides, the CDR3 is TGTGCCAGCAGCCAAGATGACAGGGGGTACGAGCAGTACTTC.

The chain uses TRBV7-8 and TRBJ2-1, with 8 bases aligning to TRBD1. The J segment lost 4 bases and the V segment lost 5 bases, leaving 10 bases of the junction unmatched. This CDR3 has 16 amino acids. CDR1 is SGHVS, CDR2 FQNEAQ, per germline. The CDR3 reads CASSVRQGTLYNEQFF. CDR3 bases: TGTGCCAGCAGCGTCCGACAGGGGACACTTTACAATGAGCAGTTCTTC. Variable domain in full (rest from reference TRBV7-8 and TRBJ2-1): GAGVSQSPRYKVAKRGQDVALRCDPISGHVSLFWYQQALGQGPEFLTYFQNEAQLDKSGLPSDRFFAERPEGSVSTLKIQRTQQEDSAVYLCASSVRQGTLYNEQFFGPGTRLTVL.

The CDR3 DNA is TGTGCCAGCAGCTTAAGGCAGGGGCCCAATTGGCCCAGCTCCTACAATGAGCAGTTCTTC. Amino acids: CASSLRQGPNWPSSYNEQFF. The V and J genes are TRBV7-8 and TRBJ2-1; a possible D gene is TRBD1 (6 bases). V was pared by 2 bases and J by 0 bases, with 23 bases between. CDR1 SGHVS and CDR2 FQNEAQ come from the germline V gene. CDR3 length equals 20 residues.

The chain recombines TRBV3-1 (or the pseudogene TRBV3-2) with TRBJ2-1; a possible D gene is TRBD2 (7 bases). The CDR3 extends over 15 amino acids. Germline CDR1 and CDR2: LGHDT and YNNKEL (reference sequence). Trimming stripped 4 bases from V and 2 bases from J, with 12 bases between. The CDR3 spells CASSLDGGPYNEQFF. The CDR3 DNA reads as TGTGCCAGCAGCCTAGACGGGGGGCCCTACAATGAGCAGTTCTTC.

V and J are TRBV29-1 and TRBJ1-1; D not certain. V was pared by 3 bases and J by 3 bases, with 11 bases between. The CDR3 runs to 13 residues. Germline V gene lookup returns CDR1 SQVTM and CDR2 ANQGSEA. Here the CDR3 DNA reads TGCAGCGTTGAGGGTCGGGTATACACTGAAGCTTTCTTT. Its translation is CSVEGRVYTEAFF.

The rearrangement links TRBV2 to TRBJ2-3; 7 bases fit TRBD2. V lost 7 bases to trimming and J lost 0 bases; unmatched junction nucleotides: 10. Germline V gene data show CDR1 as SNHLY and CDR2 as FYNNEI. The CDR3 extends over 16 amino acids. CDR3 amino acids: CASKEELASSTDTQYF. For the CDR3, the DNA is TGTGCCAGCAAGGAGGAACTAGCGTCTAGCACAGATACGCAGTATTTT.

The chain joins TRBV6-5 to TRBJ1-2; D is possibly TRBD1 (6 bases). The germline V gene has CDR1 MNHEY and CDR2 SVGAGI. CDR3 length: 14 amino acids. V was pared by 6 bases and J by 4 bases, with 15 bases between. CDR3 sequence: CASSLRTDGYGYTF. DNA of the CDR3: TGTGCCAGCAGCCTGAGGACAGACGGCTATGGCTACACCTTC.

The V call is TRBV19, the J call TRBJ1-4, with TRBD1 identical over 8 bases. V trimming: 6 bases; J trimming: 7 bases; junction bases outside the gene matches: 10. The CDR3 consists of 15 residues. Germline V gives CDR1 LNHDA, CDR2 SQIVND (reference sequence). CDR3 sequence reads: CASSNHRGRTEKLFF. DNA of the CDR3: TGTGCCAGTAGCAACCACAGGGGGAGGACTGAAAAACTGTTTTTT.

The chain joins TRBV9 to TRBJ1-5, with D maybe TRBD1 (5 bases). This CDR3 region has 12 residues. The V and J ends lost 3 bases and 7 bases respectively, with 8 bases between them. The V gene's germline CDR1 is SGDLS and CDR2 YYNGEE. The CDR3 here is CASSAGSQPQHF. The CDR3 DNA is TGTGCCAGCAGCGCAGGGTCCCAGCCCCAGCATTTT.

The rearrangement uses TRBV7-9 and TRBJ2-2, with D tentatively TRBD2 (5 bases). V shed 0 bases and J shed 4 bases, with 9 bases lying between them. The length of the CDR3 is 15 residues. Germline loops: CDR1 SEHNR, CDR2 FQNEAQ (reference sequence). Written as DNA, the CDR3 is TGTGCCAGCAGCTTAGCGCGGGCTAGCACCGGGGAGCTGTTTTTT. Translating it yields CASSLARASTGELFF. Drawing the rest from reference TRBV7-9 and TRBJ2-2, the complete variable domain is DTGVSQNPRHKITKRGQNVTFRCDPISEHNRLYWYRQTLGQGPEFLTYFQNEAQLEKSRLLSDRFSAERPKGSFSTLEIQRTEQGDSAMYLCASSLARASTGELFFGEGSRLTVL.

Comments on this clone: Distinct nucleotide sequences in the sample also encode this CDR3. J is TRBJ1-5 and V is TRBV19; TRBD1 might be the D (5 bases). CDR1 and CDR2 from the germline V gene are LNHDA and SQIVND (reference sequence). The CDR3 is made up of 15 amino acids. V gave up 0 bases and J gave up 4 bases, with 10 bases separating them. CDR3 DNA: TGTGCCAGTAGTATAGATCACGGGGGAAATCAGCCCCAGCATTTT. Its translation is CASSIDHGGNQPQHF.

The CDR3 spells CASSVADTSSWSEKLFF. Written as DNA, the CDR3 is TGTGCCAGCAGCGTAGCGGACACCTCGTCGTGGAGTGAAAAACTGTTTTTT. The rearrangement joins TRBV9 to TRBJ1-4, with D perhaps TRBD1 (5 bases). In germline, CDR1 is SGDLS, CDR2 YYNGEE. The CDR3 is 17 residues long. V shed 0 bases and J shed 7 bases, with 19 bases lying between them.

The V and J genes are TRBV5-8 and TRBJ2-5; TRBD2 matches at 11 bases. The CDR3 loop spans 15 amino acids. The J segment lost 1 base and the V segment lost 3 bases, leaving 2 bases of the junction unmatched. The germline V gene encodes CDR1 SGHTS and CDR2 YDEGEE. This chain's CDR3 is CASSSGTSGQETQYF. CDR3 bases: TGTGCCAGCAGCTCGGGGACTAGCGGCCAAGAGACCCAGTACTTC.

The J gene is TRBJ2-1, the V gene TRBV16, with 11 bases matching TRBD2. V gave up 6 bases and J gave up 5 bases; unmatched junction bases: 6. The V gene's germline CDR1 is KGHSY and CDR2 FQNENV. The CDR3 consists of 15 residues. The CDR3 sequence: CASRPTSGSHNEQFF. As DNA, the CDR3 is TGTGCCAGCAGACCTACTAGCGGGAGCCACAATGAGCAGTTCTTC. Complete variable domain (other parts from reference TRBV16 and TRBJ2-1): GEEVAQTPKHLVRGEGQKAKLYCAPIKGHSYVFWYQQVLKNEFKFLISFQNENVFDETGMPKERFSAKCLPNSPCSLEIQATKLEDSAVYFCASRPTSGSHNEQFFGPGTRLTVL.

The genes are TRBV28 and TRBJ1-2; D is unclear. Trimming took 5 bases from V and 4 from J, leaving 8 bases between them. The germline V gene has CDR1 MDHEN and CDR2 SYDVKM. The CDR3 has 12 residues. CDR3 coding DNA: TGTGCCAGCAGTCAGGACTCCTATGGCTACACCTTC. Amino acids: CASSQDSYGYTF.

V and J are TRBV5-4 and TRBJ2-2; D is possibly TRBD1 (5 bases). Germline CDR1 reads SGHNT; CDR2 reads YYREEE (reference sequence). Trimming removed 3 bases at V and 3 bases at J, with 9 bases between. The CDR3 is 14 amino acids. The CDR3 sequence: CASSYAGYTGELFF. CDR3 nucleotide sequence: TGTGCCAGCAGCTACGCAGGGTACACCGGGGAGCTGTTTTTT.

V is TRBV30 and J is TRBJ2-7; 8 bases match TRBD2. In germline, CDR1 is GTSNPN, CDR2 SVGIG (reference sequence). The CDR3 spans 15 residues. The junction had 5 bases not matched to a gene; V was cut back by 1 base and J by 0 bases. The CDR3 loop reads CAWSDEREPSYEQYF. The CDR3 bases are TGTGCCTGGAGTGATGAGCGGGAGCCCTCCTACGAGCAGTACTTC.

This chain connects TRBV18 to TRBJ2-5, with 10 bases matching TRBD1. Trimming cost V 6 bases and J 5 bases; bases outside gene matches: 9. In germline, CDR1 is KGHSH, CDR2 LQKENI. The CDR3 loop spans 15 amino acids. The CDR3 loop is CASSLRQGAGETQYF. As DNA, the CDR3 is TGTGCCAGCTCGCTCCGACAGGGGGCCGGGGAGACCCAGTACTTC.

The chain is built from TRBV11-2 and TRBJ2-7, with 7 bases fitting TRBD2. CDR1 is SGHAT, CDR2 FQNNGV, per germline. The CDR3 loop spans 15 amino acids. J lost 0 bases, V lost 0 bases, and 2 bases had no gene match. This CDR3 reads CASSLDGGSSYEQYF. CDR3 DNA sequence: TGTGCCAGCAGCTTAGACGGCGGGAGCTCCTACGAGCAGTACTTC.

The chain carries TRBV7-3 and TRBJ2-1, with D maybe TRBD1 (5 bases). Trimming pared 4 bases from V and 5 bases from J, leaving 15 bases between. The CDR3 consists of 15 residues. Per germline, CDR1 SGHTA and CDR2 FQGTGA. CDR3 nucleotide sequence: TGTGCCAGCAGCTCGAGTCCGGAAGGGGACAATGAGCAGTTCTTC. Its translation: CASSSSPEGDNEQFF.

The V gene is TRBV9, the J gene TRBJ1-4, with D perhaps matching TRBD1 (6 bases). Germline V gene lookup returns CDR1 SGDLS and CDR2 YYNGEE. This CDR3 has 12 residues. The ends were cut back, 4 bases at V and 10 bases at J, with 11 bases in the middle. The chain's CDR3 is CASSPTGAKLFF. In DNA, the CDR3 is TGTGCCAGCAGCCCGACAGGAGCAAAACTGTTTTTT.

The CDR3 loop is CAISESTVVGPGDEQFF. The CDR3 region has the DNA TGTGCCATCAGTGAGTCAACTGTCGTGGGCCCTGGCGATGAGCAGTTCTTC. The genes are TRBV10-3 and TRBJ2-1; no reliable D call. V was pared by 0 bases and J by 8 bases, with 20 bases between. CDR3 length equals 17 residues. In germline, CDR1 is ENHRY, CDR2 SYGVKD.

J is TRBJ1-1 and V is TRBV9; D perhaps matches TRBD1 (5 bases). Germline CDR1 is SGDLS and CDR2 is YYNGEE. The CDR3 is 13 amino acids. With 3 bases removed from V and 5 bases from J, the gap between germline ends came to 11 bases. DNA for the CDR3: TGTGCCAGCAGCGCGACAGTTGGGACTGAAGCTTTCTTT. This gives the protein CASSATVGTEAFF.

The V and J genes are TRBV7-9 and TRBJ2-6; D not certain. Germline V gives CDR1 SEHNR, CDR2 FQNEAQ (reference sequence). The V end was cut by 1 base, the J end by 0 bases, with 13 bases between. This CDR3 has 18 residues. Here the CDR3 DNA reads TGTGCCAGCAGCTTAGAAAGACATTTGAGCTCTGGGGCCAACGTCCTGACTTTC. This translates into CASSLERHLSSGANVLTF.

This chain uses TRBV2 with TRBJ1-2, with 7 bases lining up with TRBD1. The CDR3 spans 13 residues. V shed 3 bases, J shed 6 bases, and the junction held 4 bases outside the gene matches. Germline V gene lookup returns CDR1 SNHLY and CDR2 FYNNEI. In DNA, the CDR3 is TGTGCCAGCAGTGAGGGGCAGGGGGATGGCTACACCTTC. Encoded protein: CASSEGQGDGYTF.

This sequence joins TRBV5-4 and TRBJ2-1; 15 bases are a match to TRBD2. Germline lookup yields CDR1 SGHNT and CDR2 YYREEE (reference sequence). V shed 7 bases, J shed 6 bases, and the junction held 8 bases outside the gene matches. The CDR3 consists of 16 residues. In DNA, the CDR3 is TGTGCCAGCTCCTACAAGGGACTAGCGGGAGGCAATGAGCAGTTCTTC. This gives the protein CASSYKGLAGGNEQFF. The full variable domain, rest sourced from reference TRBV5-4 and TRBJ2-1, is ETGVTQSPTHLIKTRGQQVTLRCSSQSGHNTVSWYQQALGQGPQFIFQYYREEENGRGNFPPRFSGLQFPNYSSELNVNALELDDSALYLCASSYKGLAGGNEQFFGPGTRLTVL.

This chain joins TRBV30 and TRBJ1-2; 10 nucleotides match TRBD1. The CDR3 has 15 residues. Per the germline V gene, CDR1 is GTSNPN and CDR2 is SVGIG (reference sequence). V shed 5 bases and J 4 bases; nucleotides not matched to a gene: 10. The CDR3 here is CAWGQGVGIVYGYTF. Written as DNA, the CDR3 is TGTGCCTGGGGACAGGGGGTCGGGATCGTCTATGGCTACACCTTC. The whole variable domain, remainder taken from reference TRBV30 and TRBJ1-2, is SQTIHQWPATLVQPVGSPLSLECTVEGTSNPNLYWYRQAAGRGLQLLFYSVGIGQISSEVPQNLSASRPQDRQFILSSKKLLLSDSGFYLCAWGQGVGIVYGYTFGSGTRLTVV.

The chain uses TRBV29-1 and TRBJ1-1; maybe TRBD1 (5 bases). The CDR3 has 13 amino acids. V lost 1 base, J lost 4 bases, and 10 bases lay in between. CDR1 SQVTM and CDR2 ANQGSEA come from the germline V gene. The CDR3 sequence is CSVEGRVITEAFF. In DNA, the CDR3 is TGCAGCGTTGAAGGCAGGGTAATCACTGAAGCTTTCTTT.